This T cell receptor beta chain was sequenced during a study of CD8+ T cells in alopecia areata. The overall study: Tofacitinib administration persisted for 6 to 18 months, succeeded by 6 months off drug.

With respect to this clone: The antigen is undetermined.

Whole-study findings and limits: Tofacitinib significantly lowered scalp clonality and expanded CD8+ clones among the top 100. Lesional scalp, especially alopecia totalis/universalis, showed higher clonality than normal scalp.

Treatment denoted: oral pan-JAK inhibitor, 5-10 mg twice daily. cDNA serving as the sequencing template came from extracted, reverse transcribed RNA. Sequencing was performed with immunoSEQ multiplex PCR; in TCRdb, only in-frame clones are kept and a portion is missing. Of more than 95,000 clones in the sample, more than 75% were seen once. V lost 5 bases, J lost 9 bases, and 8 bases lay in between. Germline V gene sequence: CDR1 SGHNT, CDR2 YENEEA. This CDR3 comprises 11 residues. The source material was CD8+ T cells sorted from blood, sampled between weeks 30 and 35, from a patient treated with tofacitinib. This sequence originates from a human donor with alopecia areata. V and J are TRBV11-3 and TRBJ2-1, with D possibly being TRBD2 (5 bases). The CDR3 here is CASSPGVEQFF. The CDR3 DNA reads TGTGCCAGCAGCCCCGGGGTTGAGCAGTTCTTC.